This T cell receptor (beta chain) was observed in a study of post-analysis software for immune sequencing data. About the research overall: Several disease courses (relapsing-remitting, secondary progressive and progressive-relapsing) of multiple sclerosis were included. Study-level findings and limits: The study found TRBV5-6, TRBV5-1 and TRBV20-1 among 4 or 5 TRBV segments more frequent in patients than controls. When compared against controls, multiple sclerosis patients showed significantly lower normalized Chao1 diversity. By F measure, samples from a shared preparation batch strongly co-clustered.

V lost 2 bases, J lost 0 bases, and 5 bases lay in between. The CDR3 is 15 amino acids. In germline, CDR1 is MDHEN, CDR2 SYDVKM. Built from TCR beta cDNA, the libraries had unique molecular identifiers in them. The authors obtained roughly 550,000 cDNA molecules from approximately 0.91 to 9.4 million T cells. TCRdb reprocessed the PCR reads via MiXCR and lists one record per CDR3 protein. The sample lists some 370,000 distinct CDR3 sequences, about a third seen once, with under 15% in the top ten. This clonotype was counted only a few times. Antigen specificity is unknown. The receptor was derived from a girl aged 5 to 17 with multiple sclerosis. Material: blood. V and J are TRBV28 and TRBJ2-6; D is unclear. In nucleotides, the CDR3 is TGTGCCAGCAGTTTAAGTCGCTCTGGGGCCAACGTCCTGACTTTC. Translation gives CASSLSRSGANVLTF.